A selection of T cell receptor beta chains follows, all from one sample in a study of blood T cell repertoires in COVID-19. The data were produced by immunoSEQ multiplex PCR, yet TCRdb's version contains in-frame clones alone and is incomplete. Of 310,000 or so clones in the sample, approximately 91% were seen once. The sequenced sample consisted of PBMCs or T cells enriched from blood (not recorded which). The receptor source for this set is a woman aged 35 to 49 who had recovered from COVID-19. Both conserved end residues are part of each CDR3. The D gene is left open where the match is weak. Rows may omit the clone size; those that give it use once, few, many or a size class.

D	size	V	CDR3
TRBD2	NA	TRBV3-1/TRBV3-2	CASSQREGKYEQYF
TRBD2	NA	TRBV11-3	CASSFHSGRAYNEQFF
NA	NA	TRBV3-1/TRBV3-2	CASSFDGGTYGYTF
NA	NA	TRBV19	CASSAFFGETQYF
TRBD2	NA	TRBV4-1	CASSQWASGIIYNEQFF
NA	once	TRBV7-9	CASSLIQGRRNEQFF
NA	NA	TRBV12-3/TRBV12-4	CASSLGGEETQYF
TRBD1	NA	TRBV7-3	CASTTGAWADTQYF
NA	NA	TRBV30	CAWSVALPLEAFF
NA	NA	TRBV27	CASSFTGLNTEAFF
NA	NA	TRBV13	CASSLAPGGGEAFF
NA	NA	TRBV7-3	CASSPGAGSGNTIYF
TRBD1	NA	TRBV4-3	CASSTGGTGGNEKLFF
TRBD2	NA	TRBV4-3	CASSQDLAGGYNEQFF
TRBD2	NA	TRBV24-1	CATSETTSGGRNEQFF
TRBD2	NA	TRBV24-1	CATSDGTSGIDTDTQYF
NA	NA	TRBV29-1	CSVGGGRTNEQFF
TRBD1	once	TRBV28	CASSLAGQQDEKLFF
NA	NA	TRBV13	CASSFGSYEQYF
TRBD2	NA	TRBV20-1	CSASRGGPSYEQYF
TRBD2	NA	TRBV10-2	CASSEQGLAGGYQETQYF
NA	NA	TRBV6-4	CARDPGGREQYF
NA	NA	TRBV7-9	CASSLDRPSTDTQYF
NA	NA	TRBV13	CASSLGRGFPRADTQYF
NA	NA	TRBV7-2	CASMRVRSYNEQFF
NA	NA	TRBV5-1	CASSPDRASNYGYTF
NA	NA	TRBV6-2/TRBV6-3	CASSLGLVRELFF
NA	once	TRBV28	CASSLQKSDTQYF
NA	NA	TRBV5-8	CASSLLPGEGGELFF
TRBD1	NA	TRBV6-1	CASSEAPGGLRAFF
NA	NA	TRBV29-1	CSVGDSLGSNQPQHF
NA	NA	TRBV24-1	CATSDTAGIQYF
NA	NA	TRBV30	CAWSVPAAPLHF
NA	NA	TRBV5-8	CASSLQGWDNEQFF
NA	NA	TRBV20-1	CSASPRGWGNQPQHF
TRBD1	NA	TRBV7-3	CASSREGATDTQYF
TRBD1	NA	TRBV6-6	CASRDRGRETQYF